Presented here are 16 T cell receptor beta chains from one specimen sequenced in a study of blood T cell repertoires in COVID-19. Some clones are missing from TCRdb's copy, which holds only in-frame ones; the method was immunoSEQ multiplex PCR. The table has tens of thousands of clones, more than 75% seen once. Sequencing was performed on peripheral blood. The receptors originated from a man over 45 with active or convalescent COVID-19.

This sequence joins TRBV10-3 and TRBJ1-1, with D possibly matching TRBD1 (5 bases). From germline, CDR1 is ENHRY and CDR2 SYGVKD. V lost 3 bases, J lost 0 bases, and 8 bases lay in between. This CDR3 spans 14 amino acids. CDR3 protein: CAISEQEMNTEAFF. The CDR3 DNA is TGTGCCATCAGTGAACAGGAGATGAACACTGAAGCTTTCTTT.

The chain is built from TRBV5-6 and TRBJ2-7; 9 bases line up with TRBD2. The germline gives CDR1 SGHDT, CDR2 YYEEEE. V gave up 4 bases and J gave up 3 bases; unmatched junction bases: 5. This CDR3 contains 14 residues. The CDR3 nucleotides are TGTGCCAGCAGCCCTGGGCGGGGGGGCTACGAGCAGTACTTC. It yields the protein CASSPGRGGYEQYF.

The chain is built from TRBV4-1 and TRBJ2-7; 9 nucleotides align to TRBD1. Losses at the gene ends were 2 bases for V and 1 base for J; bases not matched to a gene: 6. This CDR3 contains 16 residues. Germline V gene data show CDR1 as MGHRA and CDR2 as YSYEKL. The CDR3 DNA reads TGCGCCAGCAGCCAAATAGGAGGACAGGGGTCCTACGAGCAGTACTTC. It is translated as CASSQIGGQGSYEQYF.

The rearrangement joins TRBV2 to TRBJ2-1; 12 bases agree with TRBD1. This CDR3 is built from 14 residues. Per germline, CDR1 SNHLY and CDR2 FYNNEI. The CDR3 DNA follows: TGTGCAAAGGGGACAGGGGGCAGAATGGATGAGCAGTTCTTC. It is translated as CAKGTGGRMDEQFF. The variable domain in full, with the rest retrieved from reference TRBV2 and TRBJ2-1, is EPEVTQTPSHQVTQMGQEVILRCVPISNHLYFYWYRQILGQKVEFLVSFYNNEISEKSEIFDDQFSVERPDGSNFTLKIRSTKLEDSAMYFCAKGTGGRMDEQFFGPGTRLTVL.

The J gene is TRBJ2-5, the V gene TRBV19; 9 bases line up with TRBD2. This CDR3 spans 16 amino acids. V lost 6 bases to trimming and J lost 2 bases; unmatched junction nucleotides: 10. CDR1 and CDR2 (germline): LNHDA, SQIVND (reference sequence). The CDR3 region is CASRPQGAGGQETQYF. DNA for the CDR3: TGTGCCAGTAGACCCCAGGGAGCGGGGGGACAAGAGACCCAGTACTTC.

This chain uses TRBV7-9 with TRBJ2-1, with D possibly being TRBD2 (7 bases). CDR1 and CDR2 (germline): SEHNR, FQNEAQ (reference sequence). The V and J ends lost 1 base and 9 bases respectively, with 19 bases between them. This CDR3 is built from 16 residues. For the CDR3, the DNA is TGTGCCAGCAGCTTAGGAGGGGGGGCCCAGGGGAGTGAGCAGTTCTTC. This encodes CASSLGGGAQGSEQFF.

The chain combines TRBV2 with TRBJ2-7, with 8 bases matching TRBD1. The CDR3 contains 19 residues. Unmatched junction bases numbered 19, after V lost 3 bases and J lost 3 bases. Germline V CDR1 and CDR2: SNHLY, FYNNEI. The CDR3 region has the DNA TGTGCCAGCAGTGAGTGGGCACGGACAGGGAGTCGATGGTACTACGAGCAGTACGTC. Amino acid sequence: CASSEWARTGSRWYYEQYV.

The rearrangement joins TRBV18 to TRBJ1-5, with 8 nucleotides matching TRBD1. The CDR3 runs to 18 residues. CDR1 is KGHSH, CDR2 LQKENI, per germline. The ends lost 4 bases at V and 3 bases at J; junction bases unmatched: 14. In nucleotides, the CDR3 is TGTGCCAGCTCACGCACCCAACCAGGACAGGGATACAATCAGCCCCAGCATTTT. Protein: CASSRTQPGQGYNQPQHF.

The CDR3 spells CASSPGDRGGEKLFF. The CDR3 region has the DNA TGTGCCAGCTCACCGGGGGACAGGGGTGGCGAAAAACTGTTTTTT. The V call is TRBV18, the J call TRBJ1-4, with 10 bases lining up with TRBD1. J was trimmed by 8 bases and V by 3 bases; bases with no gene match: 6. CDR3 length: 15 amino acids. Germline CDR1 and CDR2: KGHSH and LQKENI. Full variable domain (outside the CDR3, taken from reference TRBV18 and TRBJ1-4): NAGVMQNPRHLVRRRGQEARLRCSPMKGHSHVYWYRQLPEEGLKFMVYLQKENIIDESGMPKERFSAEFPKEGPSILRIQQVVRGDSAAYFCASSPGDRGGEKLFFGSGTQLSVL.

This rearrangement joins TRBV27 to TRBJ1-1; weak D call: TRBD1 (5 bases). Trimming stripped 5 bases from V and 7 bases from J, with 14 bases between. The CDR3 is 13 amino acids. Germline CDR1 MNHEY, CDR2 SMNVEV (reference sequence). The CDR3 DNA sequence: TGTGCCAGCAGTCCACGGGACTTACTTGAAGCTTTCTTT. Protein product: CASSPRDLLEAFF.

This chain uses TRBV9 with TRBJ2-3; 13 bases match TRBD2. The CDR3 is 18 residues long. CDR1 is SGDLS, CDR2 YYNGEE, per germline. The ends lost 0 bases at V and 5 bases at J; junction bases unmatched: 9. Here the CDR3 DNA reads TGTGCCAGCAGCGTAGCTCCCCAAACTAGCGGGGGGGGAGATACGCAGTATTTT. Translated, it gives CASSVAPQTSGGGDTQYF.

The count of this clone is one. The chain links TRBV20-1 to TRBJ2-2; TRBD2 agrees at 11 bases. V dropped 4 bases and J dropped 4; count of bases not matched to a gene: 5. The length of the CDR3 is 15 residues. Germline V gene data show CDR1 as DFQATT and CDR2 as SNEGSKA (reference sequence). As DNA, the CDR3 is TGCAGTGCTACTGATAGCGGGGGGGCCACCGGGGAGCTGTTTTTT. It codes for CSATDSGGATGELFF.

This clone was observed once. The chain combines TRBV5-1 with TRBJ2-3, with D perhaps TRBD1 (6 bases). The germline V and J ends were trimmed by 4 bases and 0 bases, with 12 bases remaining between them. This CDR3 is built from 15 residues. Germline V gene sequence: CDR1 SGHRS, CDR2 YFSETQ. CDR3 amino acids: CASSLGTTSTDTQYF. CDR3 in DNA: TGCGCCAGCAGCCTAGGGACAACTAGCACAGATACGCAGTATTTT.

The chain uses TRBV12-3 or TRBV12-4 and TRBJ1-1; D gene unclear. There are 11 residues in the CDR3. The V end lost 7 bases, the J end lost 3 bases, and 6 bases lay between the germline ends. The CDR3 DNA is TGTGCCAGCACCGGTTACACTGAAGCTTTCTTT. Translation: CASTGYTEAFF.

The V gene is TRBV4-3, the J gene TRBJ1-1; no definite D call. Germline V gene sequence: CDR1 LGHNA, CDR2 YSLEER. Trimming pared 4 bases from V and 4 bases from J, leaving 16 bases between. CDR3 length: 15 amino acids. In DNA form, the CDR3 reads TGCGCCAGCAGCCCCGGTTATAGAGGGATCACTGAAGCTTTCTTT. Protein sequence: CASSPGYRGITEAFF.

The chain carries TRBV11-2 and TRBJ1-2; D is unclear. This CDR3 comprises 15 residues. V was shortened by 0 bases and J by 4 bases, with 12 bases between the two germline ends. CDR1 and CDR2 from the germline V gene are SGHAT and FQNNGV. The CDR3 loop is CASSLEAVSPYGYTF. As DNA, the CDR3 is TGTGCCAGCAGCTTAGAGGCGGTATCGCCCTATGGCTACACCTTC.